One sample yielded the 17 T cell receptor beta chains listed below, sequenced in a study of early T cells in non-severe SARS-CoV-2 infection. TCRdb redid the calling of the 5' RACE reads with MiXCR, one entry per CDR3 protein. Of around 60,000 distinct CDR3 sequences listed, about 13% are singletons. Material: whole blood. The receptors stem from an adult who was a healthcare worker with PCR-confirmed SARS-CoV-2 infection or an uninfected control (not recorded which).

The chain joins TRBV29-1 to TRBJ1-1, with D maybe TRBD1 (5 bases). Germline loops: CDR1 SQVTM, CDR2 ANQGSEA. Between the trimmed V and J ends, which lost 6 bases and 0 bases, there was a span of 14 bases. There are 14 residues in the CDR3. In DNA, the CDR3 is TGCAGCGTCAGGGACTCTCCCATGAACACTGAAGCTTTCTTT. This gives the protein CSVRDSPMNTEAFF.

J is TRBJ1-4 and V is TRBV5-1; no clear D. Germline lookup yields CDR1 SGHRS and CDR2 YFSETQ. V lost 4 bases to trimming and J lost 7 bases, with 11 bases between them. The CDR3 loop spans 13 amino acids. In DNA, the CDR3 is TGCGCCAGCAGCCCCTCCCCGCCTGAAAAACTGTTTTTT. It encodes CASSPSPPEKLFF. Supplemented by reference TRBV5-1 and TRBJ1-4, the full variable domain reads KAGVTQTPRYLIKTRGQQVTLSCSPISGHRSVSWYQQTPGQGLQFLFEYFSETQRNKGNFPGRFSGRQFSNSRSEMNVSTLELGDSALYLCASSPSPPEKLFFGSGTQLSVL.

Ten or more counts support this clonotype. V usage is TRBV12-3 or TRBV12-4 and J usage is TRBJ2-3, with a possible D match to TRBD2 (5 bases). The V gene lost 5 bases and the J gene lost 2 bases, with 14 bases spanning the gap. The CDR3 sequence is 15 residues long. CDR3 in DNA: TGTGCCAGCAGTACATTCGAGGGCCTCACAGATACGCAGTATTTT. The encoded protein is CASSTFEGLTDTQYF.

At least ten counts were recorded for this clonotype. V usage is TRBV13 and J usage is TRBJ1-5, with 7 bases that match TRBD1. Germline CDR1 is PRHDT and CDR2 is FYEKMQ (reference sequence). Unmatched junction bases numbered 4, after V lost 4 bases and J lost 1 base. The CDR3 sequence is 15 residues long. The CDR3 reads CASSSGTESNQPQHF. In DNA form, the CDR3 reads TGTGCCAGCAGCTCGGGGACAGAAAGCAATCAGCCCCAGCATTTT.

The rearrangement uses TRBV20-1 and TRBJ2-5; D ambiguous. Germline values: CDR1 DFQATT, CDR2 SNEGSKA (reference sequence). The CDR3 length is 10 residues. Trimming stripped 7 bases from V and 5 bases from J, with 8 bases between. The chain's CDR3 is CSGSRETQYF. CDR3 sequence (DNA): TGCAGTGGTTCTCGGGAGACCCAGTACTTC.

This clonotype has at least ten counts. The chain has TRBV29-1 and TRBJ2-7, with TRBD1 matching over 7 bases. CDR1 and CDR2 from the germline V gene are SQVTM and ANQGSEA. This CDR3 has 14 residues. The trim removed 4 bases at V and 2 bases at J, leaving 8 bases unmatched. CDR3 sequence reads: CSVAGQAVTYEQYF. CDR3 nucleotide sequence: TGCAGCGTTGCCGGACAGGCCGTTACCTACGAGCAGTACTTC.

This clonotype was observed many times. The J gene is TRBJ1-2, the V gene TRBV28; maybe TRBD1 (6 bases). Germline loops: CDR1 MDHEN, CDR2 SYDVKM. V was shortened by 5 bases and J by 4 bases, with 14 bases between the two germline ends. This CDR3 is built from 14 residues. Here the CDR3 DNA reads TGTGCCAGCAGTACCCAGGGGCGTGTCTATGGCTACACCTTC. Translation: CASSTQGRVYGYTF.

V usage is TRBV4-2 and J usage is TRBJ1-2, with D possibly being TRBD1 (5 bases). The CDR3 has 19 residues. The V and J ends lost 3 bases and 0 bases respectively, with 23 bases between them. Looked up from germline, CDR1 is LGHNA and CDR2 is YNFKEQ. The CDR3 sequence is CASSQSPGRSRLANYGYTF. CDR3 nucleotides: TGTGCCAGCAGCCAGAGTCCGGGACGAAGCCGGCTAGCTAACTATGGCTACACCTTC.

This clonotype was counted at least ten times. The chain links TRBV19 to TRBJ2-7, with 9 bases that match TRBD1. This CDR3 region has 12 residues. J lost 7 bases, V lost 7 bases, and 5 bases had no gene match. Germline loops: CDR1 LNHDA, CDR2 SQIVND (reference sequence). DNA of the CDR3: TGTGCCAGTAATACAGGGGGCGGAGAGCAGTACTTC. This translates into CASNTGGGEQYF.

This clonotype occurred many times. The chain uses TRBV4-3 and TRBJ2-1; unclear D gene. Trimming cost V 3 bases and J 9 bases, with 18 bases left between them. CDR1 and CDR2 from the germline V gene are LGHNA and YSLEER. The CDR3 contains 15 residues. Written as DNA, the CDR3 is TGCGCCAGCAGCCAGCACCTCCAAGGCGTTATTGAGCAGTTCTTC. This codes for CASSQHLQGVIEQFF.

CDR3 sequence: CASSDYPYEQYF. As DNA, the CDR3 is TGTGCCAGCAGTGACTACCCCTACGAGCAGTACTTC. This chain connects TRBV2 to TRBJ2-7, with D unresolved. The germline V gene has CDR1 SNHLY and CDR2 FYNNEI. Trimming cost V 3 bases and J 2 bases, with 5 bases left between them. This CDR3 is 12 amino acids long.

This clonotype was seen at least ten times. In DNA, the CDR3 is TGTGCCAGTAGCCCTGGCCGAAATCAGCCCCAGCATTTT. This translates into CASSPGRNQPQHF. The rearrangement uses TRBV19 and TRBJ1-5, with unresolved D. The V gene's germline CDR1 is LNHDA and CDR2 SQIVND (reference sequence). This CDR3 contains 13 residues. The V gene lost 6 bases and the J gene lost 4 bases, with 10 bases spanning the gap.

This clonotype was recorded a few times. This chain joins TRBV6-6 and TRBJ2-3, with TRBD1 as a possible D gene (5 bases). V dropped 6 bases and J dropped 3 bases, with 19 bases sitting between them. CDR3 length equals 16 residues. Germline values: CDR1 MNHNY, CDR2 SVGAGI (reference sequence). The chain's CDR3 is CASRPPLGRVTDTQYF. As DNA, the CDR3 is TGTGCCAGCAGACCACCGTTGGGCAGGGTAACAGATACGCAGTATTTT.

The rearrangement links TRBV28 to TRBJ1-6; no clear D. Per germline, CDR1 MDHEN and CDR2 SYDVKM. This CDR3 is 12 amino acids long. The V end lost 6 bases, the J end lost 10 bases, and 10 bases lay between the germline ends. CDR3 sequence (DNA): TGTGCCAGCAGCCCCCTGGGGTCACCCCTCCACTTT. Encoded protein: CASSPLGSPLHF.

This clonotype was recorded a few times. This rearrangement joins TRBV5-1 to TRBJ1-1, with D possibly TRBD1 on 5 matching bases. The length of the CDR3 is 13 residues. CDR1 is SGHRS and CDR2 is YFSETQ in the germline V gene. V was trimmed by 7 bases and J by 1 base, leaving 11 bases between them. CDR3 region: CASGGSSNTEAFF. In nucleotides, the CDR3 is TGCGCCAGCGGGGGTTCTTCGAACACTGAAGCTTTCTTT.

This clonotype was seen a handful of times. The chain couples TRBV11-2 to TRBJ2-1, with 9 bases aligning to TRBD2. This CDR3 is built from 14 residues. Trimming removed 5 bases from V and 7 bases from J; junction bases left unmatched: 6. Germline V CDR1 and CDR2: SGHAT, FQNNGV. CDR3 sequence: CASSRGLARNEQFF. DNA for the CDR3: TGTGCCAGCAGCAGGGGACTAGCCCGAAATGAGCAGTTCTTC.

In its sample, this clonotype was seen many times. The chain combines TRBV20-1 with TRBJ1-5, with D unresolved. Trimming cost V 2 bases and J 4 bases, with 9 bases left between them. Germline lookup yields CDR1 DFQATT and CDR2 SNEGSKA (reference sequence). This CDR3 spans 13 amino acids. The CDR3 DNA reads TGCAGTGCTAGAAGGGCAGGAAATCAGCCCCAGCATTTT. Translation gives CSARRAGNQPQHF.